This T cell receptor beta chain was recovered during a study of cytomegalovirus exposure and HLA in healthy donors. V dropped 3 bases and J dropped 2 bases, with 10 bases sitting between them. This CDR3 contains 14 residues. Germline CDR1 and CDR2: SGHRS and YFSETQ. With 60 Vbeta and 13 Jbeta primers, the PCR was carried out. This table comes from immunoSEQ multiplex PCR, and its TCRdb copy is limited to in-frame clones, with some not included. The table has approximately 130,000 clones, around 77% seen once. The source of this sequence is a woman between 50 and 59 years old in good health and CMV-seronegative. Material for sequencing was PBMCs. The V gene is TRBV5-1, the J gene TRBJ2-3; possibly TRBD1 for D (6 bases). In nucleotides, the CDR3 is TGCGCCAGCAGCTCGTACAGGGTCACAGATACGCAGTATTTT. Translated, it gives CASSSYRVTDTQYF.